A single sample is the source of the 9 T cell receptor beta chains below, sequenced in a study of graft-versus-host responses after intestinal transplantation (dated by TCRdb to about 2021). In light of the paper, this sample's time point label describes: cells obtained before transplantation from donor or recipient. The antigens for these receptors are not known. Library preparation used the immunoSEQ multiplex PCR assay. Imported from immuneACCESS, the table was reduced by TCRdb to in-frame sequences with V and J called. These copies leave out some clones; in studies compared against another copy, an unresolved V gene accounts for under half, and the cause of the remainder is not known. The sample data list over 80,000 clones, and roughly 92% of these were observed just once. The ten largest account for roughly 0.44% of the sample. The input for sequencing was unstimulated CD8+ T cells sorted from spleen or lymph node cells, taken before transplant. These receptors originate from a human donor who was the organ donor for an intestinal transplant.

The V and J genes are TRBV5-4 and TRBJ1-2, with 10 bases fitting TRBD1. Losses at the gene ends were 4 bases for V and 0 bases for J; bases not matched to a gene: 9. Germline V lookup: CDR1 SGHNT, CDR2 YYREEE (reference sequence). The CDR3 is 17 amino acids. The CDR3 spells CASSETGGARTNYGYTF. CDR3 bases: TGTGCCAGCAGCGAGACAGGGGGCGCGAGGACTAACTATGGCTACACCTTC.

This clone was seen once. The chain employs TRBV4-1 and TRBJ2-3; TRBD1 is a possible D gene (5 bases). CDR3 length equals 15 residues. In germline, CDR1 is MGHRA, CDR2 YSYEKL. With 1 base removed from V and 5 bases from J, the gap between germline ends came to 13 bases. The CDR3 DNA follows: TGCGCCAGCAGCCAAGTTCTTGTGGGGCAAGATACGCAGTATTTT. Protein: CASSQVLVGQDTQYF.

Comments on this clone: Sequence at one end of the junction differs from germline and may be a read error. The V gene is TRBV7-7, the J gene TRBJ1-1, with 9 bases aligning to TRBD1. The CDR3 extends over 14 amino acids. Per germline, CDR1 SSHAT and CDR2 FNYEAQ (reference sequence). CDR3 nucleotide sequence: TGTGCTAGCAGCTTAGGGGACAGGGACACTGAAGCTTTCTTT. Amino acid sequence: CASSLGDRDTEAFF.

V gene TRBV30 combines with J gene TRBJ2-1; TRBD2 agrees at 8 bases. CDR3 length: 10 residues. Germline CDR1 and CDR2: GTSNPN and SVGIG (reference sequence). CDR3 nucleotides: TGTCGTGCGGGGGGCGAGGAGCAGTTCTTC. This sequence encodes CRAGGEEQFF.

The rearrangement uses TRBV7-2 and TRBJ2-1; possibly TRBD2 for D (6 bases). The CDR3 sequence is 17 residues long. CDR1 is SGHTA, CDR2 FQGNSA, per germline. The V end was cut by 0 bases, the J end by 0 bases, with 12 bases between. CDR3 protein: CASSLAGRRGSYNEQFF. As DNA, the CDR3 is TGTGCCAGCAGCTTAGCCGGGCGGAGGGGCTCCTACAATGAGCAGTTCTTC.

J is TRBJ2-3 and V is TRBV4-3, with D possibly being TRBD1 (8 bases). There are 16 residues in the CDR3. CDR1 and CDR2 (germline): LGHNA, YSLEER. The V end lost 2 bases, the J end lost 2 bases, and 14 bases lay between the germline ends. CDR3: CASSQTGGDYTDTQYF. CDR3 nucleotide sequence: TGCGCCAGCAGCCAAACAGGGGGGGACTACACAGATACGCAGTATTTT.

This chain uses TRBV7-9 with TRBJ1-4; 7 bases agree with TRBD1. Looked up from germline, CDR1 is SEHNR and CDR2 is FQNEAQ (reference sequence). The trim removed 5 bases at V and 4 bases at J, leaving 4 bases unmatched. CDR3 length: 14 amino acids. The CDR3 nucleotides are TGTGCCAGCAGCCTCCGGGACAGTAATGAAAAACTGTTTTTT. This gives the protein CASSLRDSNEKLFF.

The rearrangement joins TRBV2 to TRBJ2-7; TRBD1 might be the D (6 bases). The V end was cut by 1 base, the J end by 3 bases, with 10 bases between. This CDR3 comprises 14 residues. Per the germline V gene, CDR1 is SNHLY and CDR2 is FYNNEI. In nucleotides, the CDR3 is TGTGCCAGCAGTGAAGGGACAGTGGTCTACGAGCAGTACTTC. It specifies CASSEGTVVYEQYF.

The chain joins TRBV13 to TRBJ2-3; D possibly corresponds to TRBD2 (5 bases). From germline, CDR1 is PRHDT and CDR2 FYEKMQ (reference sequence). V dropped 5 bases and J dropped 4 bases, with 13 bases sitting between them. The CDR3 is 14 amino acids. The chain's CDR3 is CASSPGIAADTQYF. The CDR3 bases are TGTGCCAGCAGCCCCGGGATAGCAGCAGATACGCAGTATTTT. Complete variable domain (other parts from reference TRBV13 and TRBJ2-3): AAGVIQSPRHLIKEKRETATLKCYPIPRHDTVYWYQQGPGQDPQFLISFYEKMQSDKGSIPDRFSAQQFSDYHSELNMSSLELGDSALYFCASSPGIAADTQYFGPGTRLTVL.